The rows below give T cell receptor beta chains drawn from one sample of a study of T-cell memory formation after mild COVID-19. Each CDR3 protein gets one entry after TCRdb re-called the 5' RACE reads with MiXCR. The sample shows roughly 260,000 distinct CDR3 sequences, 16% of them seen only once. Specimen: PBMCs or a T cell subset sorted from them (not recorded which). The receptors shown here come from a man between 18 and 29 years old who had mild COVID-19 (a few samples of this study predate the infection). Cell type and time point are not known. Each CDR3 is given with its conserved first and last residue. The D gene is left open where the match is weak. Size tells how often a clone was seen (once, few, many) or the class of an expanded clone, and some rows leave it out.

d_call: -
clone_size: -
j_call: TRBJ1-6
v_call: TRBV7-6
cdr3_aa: CASRLAGSSPLHF
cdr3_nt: TGTGCCAGCAGGTTGGCGGGTAGCTCACCCCTCCACTTT

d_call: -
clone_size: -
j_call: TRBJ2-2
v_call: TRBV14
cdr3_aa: CASSQQVTGELFF
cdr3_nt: TGTGCCAGCAGCCAACAGGTTACCGGGGAGCTGTTTTTT

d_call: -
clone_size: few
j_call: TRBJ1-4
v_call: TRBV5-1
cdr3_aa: CASSNISSGEKLFF
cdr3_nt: TGCGCCAGCAGCAATATTTCCTCGGGTGAAAAACTGTTTTTT

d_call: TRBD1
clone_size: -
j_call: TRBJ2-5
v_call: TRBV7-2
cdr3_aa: CASSTQGEETQYF
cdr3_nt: TGTGCCAGCAGCACTCAGGGGGAAGAGACCCAGTACTTC

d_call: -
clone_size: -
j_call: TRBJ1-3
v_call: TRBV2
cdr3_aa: CASSVQRSGNTIYF
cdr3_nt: TGTGCCAGCAGTGTACAGCGCTCTGGAAACACCATATATTTT

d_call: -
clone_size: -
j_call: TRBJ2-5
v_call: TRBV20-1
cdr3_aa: CSAGLAGQETQYF
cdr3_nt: TGCAGTGCTGGCCTGGCAGGGCAAGAGACCCAGTACTTC

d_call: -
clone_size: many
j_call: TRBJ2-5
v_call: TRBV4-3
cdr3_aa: CASSQVRDGQETQYF
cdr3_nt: TGCGCCAGCAGCCAGGTCCGGGACGGCCAAGAGACCCAGTACTTC

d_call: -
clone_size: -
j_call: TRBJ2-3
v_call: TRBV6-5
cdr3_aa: CASSYSGTFLGDTQYF
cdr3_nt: TGTGCCAGCAGTTACTCGGGGACTTTTCTTGGGGATACGCAGTATTTT

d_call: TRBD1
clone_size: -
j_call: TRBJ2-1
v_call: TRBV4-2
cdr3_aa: CASSQEQGALVRGEQFF
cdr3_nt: TGTGCCAGCAGCCAAGAACAGGGGGCCCTGGTGAGGGGTGAGCAGTTCTTC

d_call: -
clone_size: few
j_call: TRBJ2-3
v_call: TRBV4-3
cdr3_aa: CASSQGPGDTQYF
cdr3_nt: TGCGCCAGCAGCCAAGGACCTGGGGATACGCAGTATTTT

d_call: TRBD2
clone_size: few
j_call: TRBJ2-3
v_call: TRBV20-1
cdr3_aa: CSASRSSGSTDTQYF
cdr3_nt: TGCAGTGCTAGTCGGTCTAGCGGAAGCACAGATACGCAGTATTTT

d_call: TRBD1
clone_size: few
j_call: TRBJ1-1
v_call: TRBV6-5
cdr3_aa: CASRPGQGVTNTEAFF
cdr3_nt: TGTGCCAGCCGTCCGGGACAGGGGGTGACGAACACTGAAGCTTTCTTT

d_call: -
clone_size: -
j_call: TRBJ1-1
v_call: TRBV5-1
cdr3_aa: CASSQQNFNTEAFF
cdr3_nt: TGCGCCAGCAGCCAACAGAACTTCAACACTGAAGCTTTCTTT

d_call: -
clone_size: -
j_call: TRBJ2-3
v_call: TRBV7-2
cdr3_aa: CASSSAVTSTDTQYF
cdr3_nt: TGTGCCAGCAGCTCAGCGGTAACTAGCACAGATACGCAGTATTTT

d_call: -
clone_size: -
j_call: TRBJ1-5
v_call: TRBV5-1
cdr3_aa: CASSLDDSRNQPQHF
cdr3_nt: TGCGCCAGCAGCTTGGATGACAGCCGCAATCAGCCCCAGCATTTT

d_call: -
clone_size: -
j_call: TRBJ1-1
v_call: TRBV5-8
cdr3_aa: CASSLSVRGTEAFF
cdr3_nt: TGTGCCAGCAGCTTATCGGTTCGCGGCACTGAAGCTTTCTTT

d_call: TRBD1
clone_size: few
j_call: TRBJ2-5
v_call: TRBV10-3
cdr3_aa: CATSGQPETQYF
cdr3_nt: TGTGCCACTTCGGGACAGCCGGAGACCCAGTACTTC

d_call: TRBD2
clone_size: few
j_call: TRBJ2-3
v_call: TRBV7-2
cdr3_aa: CASSLAATSGGGTQYF
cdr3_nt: TGTGCCAGCAGCTTAGCAGCGACTAGCGGGGGCGGCACGCAGTATTTT

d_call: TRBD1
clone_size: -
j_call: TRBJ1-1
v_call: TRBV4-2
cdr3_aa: CASSQAAGGEGNTEAFF
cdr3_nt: TGTGCCAGCAGCCAGGCCGCAGGGGGCGAGGGGAACACTGAAGCTTTCTTT

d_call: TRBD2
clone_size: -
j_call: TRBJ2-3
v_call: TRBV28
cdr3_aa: CASSPQAGGRTDTQYF
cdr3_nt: TGTGCCAGCAGTCCCCAAGCGGGGGGGCGCACAGATACGCAGTATTTT

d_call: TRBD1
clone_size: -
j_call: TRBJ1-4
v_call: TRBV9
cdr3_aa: CASSATGGGEKLFF
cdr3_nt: TGTGCCAGCAGCGCGACAGGGGGCGGGGAAAAACTGTTTTTT

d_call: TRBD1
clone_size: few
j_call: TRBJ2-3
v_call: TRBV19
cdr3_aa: CASSIGDRTTDTQYF
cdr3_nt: TGTGCCAGTAGTATCGGGGACAGGACTACAGATACGCAGTATTTT

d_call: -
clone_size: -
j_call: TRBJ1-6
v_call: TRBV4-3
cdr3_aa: CASSQMAGVNSPLHF
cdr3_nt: TGCGCCAGCAGCCAAATGGCAGGGGTCAATTCACCCCTCCACTTT

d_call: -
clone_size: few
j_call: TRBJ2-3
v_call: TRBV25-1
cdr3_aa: CASTPHRGLAGDTQYF
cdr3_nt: TGTGCCAGCACCCCCCATCGCGGGCTAGCTGGAGATACGCAGTATTTT

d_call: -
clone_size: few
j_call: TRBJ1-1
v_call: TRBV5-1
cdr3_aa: CASSLGPITEAFF
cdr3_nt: TGCGCCAGCAGCTTGGGACCGATTACTGAAGCTTTCTTT

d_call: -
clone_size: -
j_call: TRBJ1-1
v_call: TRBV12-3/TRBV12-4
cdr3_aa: CASSYTQENTEAFF
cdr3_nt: TGTGCCAGCAGTTACACGCAGGAGAACACTGAAGCTTTCTTT

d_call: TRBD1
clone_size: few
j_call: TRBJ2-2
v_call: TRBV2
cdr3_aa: CASSPRGPGELFF
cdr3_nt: TGTGCCAGCAGTCCCAGGGGGCCCGGGGAGCTGTTTTTT

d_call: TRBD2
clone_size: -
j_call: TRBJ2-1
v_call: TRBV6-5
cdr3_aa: CASRAGTSSYNEQFF
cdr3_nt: TGTGCCAGCAGAGCCGGGACTAGCAGTTACAATGAGCAGTTCTTC

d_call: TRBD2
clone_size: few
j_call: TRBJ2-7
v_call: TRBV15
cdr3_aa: CATRSSGPYEQYF
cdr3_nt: TGTGCCACTCGTTCTAGCGGACCCTACGAGCAGTACTTC

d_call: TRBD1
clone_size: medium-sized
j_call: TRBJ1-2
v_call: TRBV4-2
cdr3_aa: CASSLVGGDREGYYGYTF
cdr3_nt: TGTGCCAGCAGCCTCGTCGGAGGGGACAGGGAGGGCTACTATGGCTACACCTTC

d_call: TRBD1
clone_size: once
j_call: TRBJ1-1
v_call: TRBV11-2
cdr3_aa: CASSARQGRTTEAFF
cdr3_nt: TGTGCCAGCAGCGCCCGACAGGGTCGGACCACTGAAGCTTTCTTT

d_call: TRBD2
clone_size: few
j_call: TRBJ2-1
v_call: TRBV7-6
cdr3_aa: CASSPRTSADYNEQFF
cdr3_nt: TGTGCCAGCAGCCCAAGGACTAGCGCGGACTACAATGAGCAGTTCTTC

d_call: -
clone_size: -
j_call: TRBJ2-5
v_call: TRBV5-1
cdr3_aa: CASSFAGRYQETQYF
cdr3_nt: TGCGCCAGCAGCTTCGCGGGGCGGTACCAAGAGACCCAGTACTTC

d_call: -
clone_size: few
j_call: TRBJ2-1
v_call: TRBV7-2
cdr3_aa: CASSLAASGSSYEQFF
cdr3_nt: TGTGCCAGCAGCTTAGCCGCTTCGGGATCTTCATATGAGCAGTTCTTC

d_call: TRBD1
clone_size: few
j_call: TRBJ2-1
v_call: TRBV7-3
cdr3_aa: CASTVGTGPSNEQFF
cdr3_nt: TGTGCCAGCACTGTAGGGACAGGGCCAAGCAATGAGCAGTTCTTC

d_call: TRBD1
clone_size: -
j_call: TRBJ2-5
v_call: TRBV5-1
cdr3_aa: CASTQRQGETQYF
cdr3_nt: TGCGCCAGCACCCAGAGACAGGGCGAGACCCAGTACTTC

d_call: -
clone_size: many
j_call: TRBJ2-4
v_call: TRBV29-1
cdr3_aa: CSVAEDLIAKNIQYF
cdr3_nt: TGCAGCGTTGCCGAGGACCTGATAGCCAAAAACATTCAGTACTTC

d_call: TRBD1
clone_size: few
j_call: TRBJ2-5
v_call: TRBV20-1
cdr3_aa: CSAVTGGPPEWTQYF
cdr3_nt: TGCAGTGCTGTGACAGGGGGGCCCCCGGAATGGACCCAGTACTTC

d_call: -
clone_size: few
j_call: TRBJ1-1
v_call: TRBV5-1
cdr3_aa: CASSGGTLMNTEAFF
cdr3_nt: TGCGCCAGCAGCGGGGGTACTTTGATGAACACTGAAGCTTTCTTT

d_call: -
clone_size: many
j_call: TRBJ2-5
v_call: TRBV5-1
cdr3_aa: CASSLEGGETQYF
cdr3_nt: TGCGCCAGCAGCTTGGAGGGTGGAGAGACCCAGTACTTC

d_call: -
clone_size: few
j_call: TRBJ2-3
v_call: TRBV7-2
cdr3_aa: CASSQQVDTQYF
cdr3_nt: TGTGCCAGCAGCCAACAAGTCGATACGCAGTATTTT

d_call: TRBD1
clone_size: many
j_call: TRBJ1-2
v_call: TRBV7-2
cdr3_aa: CASSSSDRAGGYTF
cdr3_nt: TGTGCCAGCAGCTCCTCGGACAGGGCGGGGGGCTACACCTTC

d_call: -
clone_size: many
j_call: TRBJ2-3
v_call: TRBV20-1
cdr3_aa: CSARDPRDTDTQYF
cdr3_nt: TGCAGTGCTCGGGACCCCCGCGACACAGATACGCAGTATTTT

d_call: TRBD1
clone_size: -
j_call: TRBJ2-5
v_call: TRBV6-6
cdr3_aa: CASSRRTGGQETQYF
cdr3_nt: TGTGCCAGCAGTCGTCGGACAGGGGGCCAAGAGACCCAGTACTTC

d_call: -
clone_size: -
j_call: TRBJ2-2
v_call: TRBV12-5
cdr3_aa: CASGAGESGLKEELFF
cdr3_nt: TGTGCTAGTGGAGCTGGGGAGTCAGGGTTGAAGGAGGAGCTGTTTTTT

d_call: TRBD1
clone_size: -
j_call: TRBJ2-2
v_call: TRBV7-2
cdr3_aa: CASSNRDRETGELFF
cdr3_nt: TGTGCCAGCAGCAACCGGGACAGGGAAACCGGGGAGCTGTTTTTT

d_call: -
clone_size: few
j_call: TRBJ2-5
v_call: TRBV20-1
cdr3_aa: CSATPLDSKGRETQYF
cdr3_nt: TGCAGTGCTACCCCGCTTGACTCCAAGGGGCGAGAGACCCAGTACTTC

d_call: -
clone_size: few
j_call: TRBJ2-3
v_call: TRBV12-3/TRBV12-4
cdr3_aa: CASRMGYTQYF
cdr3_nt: TGTGCCAGCAGGATGGGTTATACGCAGTATTTT

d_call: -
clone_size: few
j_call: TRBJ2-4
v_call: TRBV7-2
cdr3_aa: CASTPTGSENIQYF
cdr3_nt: TGTGCCAGCACTCCGACAGGATCGGAAAACATTCAGTACTTC

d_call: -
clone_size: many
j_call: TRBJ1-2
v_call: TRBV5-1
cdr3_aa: CASRETGTNYGYTF
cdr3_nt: TGCGCCAGCAGAGAAACAGGGACTAACTATGGCTACACCTTC

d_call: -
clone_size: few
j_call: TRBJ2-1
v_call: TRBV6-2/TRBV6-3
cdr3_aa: CASSYGGLFEQFF
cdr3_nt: TGTGCCAGCAGTTACGGGGGACTTTTTGAGCAGTTCTTC

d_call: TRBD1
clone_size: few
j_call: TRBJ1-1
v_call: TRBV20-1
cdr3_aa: CSAPALHRGNTEAFF
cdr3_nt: TGCAGTGCACCCGCCCTACACAGGGGGAACACTGAAGCTTTCTTT

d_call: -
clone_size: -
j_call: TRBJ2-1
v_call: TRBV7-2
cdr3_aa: CASSRPPAPGQFF
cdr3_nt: TGTGCCAGCAGCCGCCCGCCCGCCCCCGGGCAGTTCTTC

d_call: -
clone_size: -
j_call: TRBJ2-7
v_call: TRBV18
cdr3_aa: CASSTQQVNSYEQYF
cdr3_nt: TGTGCCAGCTCAACCCAACAGGTAAACTCCTACGAGCAGTACTTC

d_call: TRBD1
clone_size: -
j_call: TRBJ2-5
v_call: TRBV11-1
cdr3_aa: CASSLDRGWTQYF
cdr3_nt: TGTGCCAGCAGCCTGGACAGGGGCTGGACCCAGTACTTC

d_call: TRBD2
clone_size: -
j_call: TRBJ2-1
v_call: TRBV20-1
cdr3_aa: CSARGLAGGRSSYNEQFF
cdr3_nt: TGCAGTGCTAGAGGCCTCGCGGGGGGCCGTAGCTCCTACAATGAGCAGTTCTTC

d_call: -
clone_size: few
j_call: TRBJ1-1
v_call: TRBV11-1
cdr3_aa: CASSWGRGTEAFF
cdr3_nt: TGTGCCAGCAGCTGGGGGAGGGGCACTGAAGCTTTCTTT

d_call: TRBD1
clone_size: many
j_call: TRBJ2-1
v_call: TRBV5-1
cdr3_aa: CASSAGTGINEQFF
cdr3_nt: TGCGCCAGCAGCGCCGGGACAGGGATCAATGAGCAGTTCTTC

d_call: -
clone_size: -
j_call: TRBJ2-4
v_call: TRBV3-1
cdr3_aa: CASSEGPNIQYF
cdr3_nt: TGTGCCAGCAGTGAAGGGCCTAACATTCAGTACTTC